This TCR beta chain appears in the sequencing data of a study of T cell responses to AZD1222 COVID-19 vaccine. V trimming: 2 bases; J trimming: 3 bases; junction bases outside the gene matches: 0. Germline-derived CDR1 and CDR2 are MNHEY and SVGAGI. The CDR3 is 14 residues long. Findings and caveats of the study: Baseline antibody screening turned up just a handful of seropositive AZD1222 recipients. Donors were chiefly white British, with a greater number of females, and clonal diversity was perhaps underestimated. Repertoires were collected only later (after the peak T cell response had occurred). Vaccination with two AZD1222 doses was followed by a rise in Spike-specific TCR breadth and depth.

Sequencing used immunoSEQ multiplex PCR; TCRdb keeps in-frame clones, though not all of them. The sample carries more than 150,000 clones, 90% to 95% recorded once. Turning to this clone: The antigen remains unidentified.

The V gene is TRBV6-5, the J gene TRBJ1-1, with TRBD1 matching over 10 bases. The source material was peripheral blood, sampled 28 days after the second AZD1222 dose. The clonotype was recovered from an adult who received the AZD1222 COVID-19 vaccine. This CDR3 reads CASSYGTGDTEAFF. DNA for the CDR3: TGTGCCAGCAGTTACGGGACAGGGGACACTGAAGCTTTCTTT.